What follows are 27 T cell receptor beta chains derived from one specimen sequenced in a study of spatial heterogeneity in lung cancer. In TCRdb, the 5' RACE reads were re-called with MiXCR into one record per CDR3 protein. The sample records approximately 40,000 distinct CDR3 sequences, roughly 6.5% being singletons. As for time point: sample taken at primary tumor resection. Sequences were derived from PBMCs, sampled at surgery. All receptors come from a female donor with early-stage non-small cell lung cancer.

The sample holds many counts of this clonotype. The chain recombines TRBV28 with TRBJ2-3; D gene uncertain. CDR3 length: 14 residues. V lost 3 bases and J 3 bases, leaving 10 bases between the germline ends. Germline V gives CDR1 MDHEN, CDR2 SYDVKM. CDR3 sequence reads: CASSFVGRTDTQYF. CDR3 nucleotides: TGTGCCAGCAGTTTCGTGGGAAGAACAGATACGCAGTATTTT.

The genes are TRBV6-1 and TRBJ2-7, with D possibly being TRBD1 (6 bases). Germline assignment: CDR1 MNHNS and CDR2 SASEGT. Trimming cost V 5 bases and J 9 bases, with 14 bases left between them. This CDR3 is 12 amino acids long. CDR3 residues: CASSKPQGPQYF. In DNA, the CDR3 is TGTGCCAGCAGTAAACCTCAGGGGCCGCAGTACTTC.

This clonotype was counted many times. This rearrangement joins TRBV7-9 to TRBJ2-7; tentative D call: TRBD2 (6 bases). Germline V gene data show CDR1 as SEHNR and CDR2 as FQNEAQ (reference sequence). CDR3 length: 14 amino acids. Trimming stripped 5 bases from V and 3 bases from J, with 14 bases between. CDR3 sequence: CASSKPGRGYEQYF. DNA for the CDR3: TGTGCCAGCAGCAAGCCCGGGAGAGGCTACGAGCAGTACTTC.

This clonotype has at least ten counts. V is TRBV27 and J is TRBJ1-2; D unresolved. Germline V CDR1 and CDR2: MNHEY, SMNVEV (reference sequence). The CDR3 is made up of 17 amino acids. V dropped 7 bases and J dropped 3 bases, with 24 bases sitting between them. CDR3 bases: TGTGCCAGCAAAAAATGGGCCCCCGAGGGATCGGACTATGGCTACACCTTC. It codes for CASKKWAPEGSDYGYTF.

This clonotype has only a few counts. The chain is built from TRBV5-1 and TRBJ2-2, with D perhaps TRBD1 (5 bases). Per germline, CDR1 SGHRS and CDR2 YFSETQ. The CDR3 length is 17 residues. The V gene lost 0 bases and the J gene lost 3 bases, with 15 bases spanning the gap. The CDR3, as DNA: TGCGCCAGCAGCTTGGGGGGCAGGGTGTCTCACACCGGGGAGCTGTTTTTT. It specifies CASSLGGRVSHTGELFF. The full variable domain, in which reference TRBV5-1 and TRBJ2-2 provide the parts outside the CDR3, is KAGVTQTPRYLIKTRGQQVTLSCSPISGHRSVSWYQQTPGQGLQFLFEYFSETQRNKGNFPGRFSGRQFSNSRSEMNVSTLELGDSALYLCASSLGGRVSHTGELFFGEGSRLTVL.

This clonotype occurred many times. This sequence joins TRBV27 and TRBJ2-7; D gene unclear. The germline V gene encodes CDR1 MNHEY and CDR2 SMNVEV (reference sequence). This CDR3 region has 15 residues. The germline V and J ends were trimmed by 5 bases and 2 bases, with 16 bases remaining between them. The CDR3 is CASSLSMVWAYEQYF. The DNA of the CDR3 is TGTGCCAGCAGTCTTAGTATGGTCTGGGCCTACGAGCAGTACTTC.

Here the CDR3 reads CASSPLAEITDTQYF. The CDR3 DNA sequence: TGTGCCAGCAGTCCTCTAGCGGAGATCACAGATACGCAGTATTTT. The chain links TRBV6-2 or TRBV6-3 to TRBJ2-3; 7 bases map to TRBD2. Germline loops: CDR1 MNHEY, CDR2 SVGEGT. CDR3 length: 15 amino acids. The ends lost 5 bases at V and 2 bases at J; junction bases unmatched: 7.

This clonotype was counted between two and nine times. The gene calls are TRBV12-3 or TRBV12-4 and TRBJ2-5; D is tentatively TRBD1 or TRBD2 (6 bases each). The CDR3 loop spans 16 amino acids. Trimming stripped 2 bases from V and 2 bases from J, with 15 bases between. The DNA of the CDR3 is TGTGCCAGCAGTTTAAGGGGGGCGGGGTTACAAGAGACCCAGTACTTC. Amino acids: CASSLRGAGLQETQYF.

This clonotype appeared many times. The DNA for the CDR3 is TGTGCCAGCAGCTTGGTTGGGGGGGCTGGAGATACGCAGTATTTT. Its translation: CASSLVGGAGDTQYF. This chain connects TRBV5-6 to TRBJ2-3; weak D call: TRBD2 (7 bases). Trimming took 0 bases from V and 5 from J, leaving 13 bases between them. This CDR3 comprises 15 residues. CDR1 and CDR2 from the germline V gene are SGHDT and YYEEEE.

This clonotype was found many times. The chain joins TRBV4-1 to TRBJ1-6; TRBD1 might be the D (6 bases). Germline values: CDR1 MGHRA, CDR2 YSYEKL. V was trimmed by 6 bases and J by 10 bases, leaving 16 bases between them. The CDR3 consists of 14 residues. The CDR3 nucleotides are TGCGCCAGCAGTCGGACAGTCGGGTTCTCACCCCTCCACTTT. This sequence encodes CASSRTVGFSPLHF.

The CDR3 bases are TGTGCCAGCAGACCCTCCTTCCGGCAAGCAGAGACCCAGTACTTC. It codes for CASRPSFRQAETQYF. The chain uses TRBV6-5 and TRBJ2-5; D ambiguous. V was pared by 6 bases and J by 4 bases, with 18 bases between. Germline assignment: CDR1 MNHEY and CDR2 SVGAGI. The CDR3 is made up of 15 amino acids.

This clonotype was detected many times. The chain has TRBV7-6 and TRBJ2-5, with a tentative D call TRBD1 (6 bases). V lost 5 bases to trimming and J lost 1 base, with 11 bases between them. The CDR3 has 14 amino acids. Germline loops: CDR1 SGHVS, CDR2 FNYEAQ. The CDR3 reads CASSVSTGQETQYF. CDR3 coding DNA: TGTGCCAGCAGCGTTTCGACAGGCCAAGAGACCCAGTACTTC.

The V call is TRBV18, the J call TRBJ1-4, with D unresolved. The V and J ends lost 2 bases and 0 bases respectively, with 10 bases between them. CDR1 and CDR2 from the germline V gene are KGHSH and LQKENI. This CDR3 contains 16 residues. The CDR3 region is CASSPDLETTNEKLFF. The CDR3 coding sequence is TGTGCCAGCTCACCAGACCTGGAAACAACTAATGAAAAACTGTTTTTT.

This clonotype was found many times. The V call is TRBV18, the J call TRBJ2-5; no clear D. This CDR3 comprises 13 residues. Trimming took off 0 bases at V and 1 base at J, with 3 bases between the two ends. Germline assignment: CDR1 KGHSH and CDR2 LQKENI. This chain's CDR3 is CASSPPTQETQYF. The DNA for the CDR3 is TGTGCCAGCTCACCACCGACCCAAGAGACCCAGTACTTC.

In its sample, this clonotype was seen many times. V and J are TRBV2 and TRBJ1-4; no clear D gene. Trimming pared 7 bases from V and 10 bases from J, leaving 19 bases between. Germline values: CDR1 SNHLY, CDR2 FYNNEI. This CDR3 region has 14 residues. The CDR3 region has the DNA TGTGCCAGCAACCCGGACCTGGCAGTTAGAAAACTGTTTTTT. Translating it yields CASNPDLAVRKLFF.

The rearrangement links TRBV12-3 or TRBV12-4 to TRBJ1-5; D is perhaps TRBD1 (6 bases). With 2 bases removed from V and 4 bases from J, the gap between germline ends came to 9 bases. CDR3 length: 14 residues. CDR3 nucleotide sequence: TGTGCCAGCAGTTTATTGGGGGCTAATCAGCCCCAGCATTTT. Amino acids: CASSLLGANQPQHF.

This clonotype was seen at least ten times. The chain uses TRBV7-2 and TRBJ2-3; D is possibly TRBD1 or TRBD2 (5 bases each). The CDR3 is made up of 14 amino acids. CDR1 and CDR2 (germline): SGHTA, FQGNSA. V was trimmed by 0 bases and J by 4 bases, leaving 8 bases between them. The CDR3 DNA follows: TGTGCCAGCAGCTTAGCGTGGGGGTCAGATACGCAGTATTTT. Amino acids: CASSLAWGSDTQYF.

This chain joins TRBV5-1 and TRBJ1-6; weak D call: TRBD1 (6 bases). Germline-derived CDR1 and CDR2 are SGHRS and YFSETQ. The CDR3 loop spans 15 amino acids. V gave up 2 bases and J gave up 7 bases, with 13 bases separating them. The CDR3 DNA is TGCGCCAGCAGCTTACAGGGCGGATCGAATTCACCCCTCCACTTT. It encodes CASSLQGGSNSPLHF.

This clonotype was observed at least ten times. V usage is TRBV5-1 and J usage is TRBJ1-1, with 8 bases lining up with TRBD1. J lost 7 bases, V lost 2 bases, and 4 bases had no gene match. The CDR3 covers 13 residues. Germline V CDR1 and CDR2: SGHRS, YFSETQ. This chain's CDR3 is CASSLDRGVEAFF. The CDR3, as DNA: TGCGCCAGCAGCTTAGACAGGGGAGTTGAAGCTTTCTTT. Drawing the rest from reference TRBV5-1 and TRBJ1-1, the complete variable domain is KAGVTQTPRYLIKTRGQQVTLSCSPISGHRSVSWYQQTPGQGLQFLFEYFSETQRNKGNFPGRFSGRQFSNSRSEMNVSTLELGDSALYLCASSLDRGVEAFFGQGTRLTVV.

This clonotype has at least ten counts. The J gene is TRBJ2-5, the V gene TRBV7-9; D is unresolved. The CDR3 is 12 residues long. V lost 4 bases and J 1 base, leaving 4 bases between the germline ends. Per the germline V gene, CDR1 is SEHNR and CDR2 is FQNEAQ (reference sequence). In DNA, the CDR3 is TGTGCCAGCAGCTGGGGCCAAGAGACCCAGTACTTC. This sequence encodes CASSWGQETQYF.

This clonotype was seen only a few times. This chain's CDR3 is CSVEDGAWQETQYF. DNA for the CDR3: TGCAGCGTTGAAGATGGGGCTTGGCAAGAGACCCAGTACTTC. V gene TRBV29-1 combines with J gene TRBJ2-5, with a weak D call TRBD1 (5 bases). The germline CDR1 and CDR2 sequences are SQVTM and ANQGSEA. The CDR3 totals 14 residues. Trimming stripped 0 bases from V and 2 bases from J, with 10 bases between.

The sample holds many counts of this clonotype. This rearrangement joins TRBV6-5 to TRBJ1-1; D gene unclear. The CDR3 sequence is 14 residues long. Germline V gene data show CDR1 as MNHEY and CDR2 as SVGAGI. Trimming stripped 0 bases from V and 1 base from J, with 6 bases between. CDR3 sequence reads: CASSYSASNTEAFF. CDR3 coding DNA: TGTGCCAGCAGTTACTCGGCCTCGAACACTGAAGCTTTCTTT.

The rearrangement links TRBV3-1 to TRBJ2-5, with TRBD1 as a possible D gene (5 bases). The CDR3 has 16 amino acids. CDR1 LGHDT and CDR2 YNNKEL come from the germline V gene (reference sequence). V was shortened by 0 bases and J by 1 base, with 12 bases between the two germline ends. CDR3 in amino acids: CASSQEDGRVQETQYF. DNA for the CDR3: TGTGCCAGCAGCCAAGAGGACGGCAGGGTCCAAGAGACCCAGTACTTC.

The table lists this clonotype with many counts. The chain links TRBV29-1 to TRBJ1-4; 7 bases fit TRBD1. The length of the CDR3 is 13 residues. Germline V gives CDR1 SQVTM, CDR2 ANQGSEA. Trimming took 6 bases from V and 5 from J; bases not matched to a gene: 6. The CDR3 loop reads CSVETGSNEKLFF. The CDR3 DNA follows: TGCAGCGTGGAGACAGGGAGCAATGAAAAACTGTTTTTT. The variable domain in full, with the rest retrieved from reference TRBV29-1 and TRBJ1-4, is SAVISQKPSRDICQRGTSLTIQCQVDSQVTMMFWYRQQPGQSLTLIATANQGSEATYESGFVIDKFPISRPNLTFSTLTVSNMSPEDSSIYLCSVETGSNEKLFFGSGTQLSVL.

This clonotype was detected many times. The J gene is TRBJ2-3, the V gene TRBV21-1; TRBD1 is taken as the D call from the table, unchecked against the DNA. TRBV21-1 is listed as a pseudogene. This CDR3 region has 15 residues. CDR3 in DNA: TGTGCCAGCAGCAATCCGGACAGGACGACAGATACGCAGTATTTT. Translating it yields CASSNPDRTTDTQYF.

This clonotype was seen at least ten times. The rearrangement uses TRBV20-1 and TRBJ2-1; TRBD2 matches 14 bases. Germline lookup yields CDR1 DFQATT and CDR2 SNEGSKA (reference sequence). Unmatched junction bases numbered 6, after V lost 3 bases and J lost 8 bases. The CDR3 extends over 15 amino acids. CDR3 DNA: TGCAGTGCTAGTCCCGGGACTAGCGGGAGCCATGAGCAGTTCTTC. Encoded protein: CSASPGTSGSHEQFF.

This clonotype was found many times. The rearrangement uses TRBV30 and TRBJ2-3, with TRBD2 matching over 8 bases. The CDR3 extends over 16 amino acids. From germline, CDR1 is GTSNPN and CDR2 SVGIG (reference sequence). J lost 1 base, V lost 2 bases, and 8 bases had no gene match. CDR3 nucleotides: TGTGCCTGGAGTTGGGGGAATAGCGGGGGCACAGATACGCAGTATTTT. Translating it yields CAWSWGNSGGTDTQYF.